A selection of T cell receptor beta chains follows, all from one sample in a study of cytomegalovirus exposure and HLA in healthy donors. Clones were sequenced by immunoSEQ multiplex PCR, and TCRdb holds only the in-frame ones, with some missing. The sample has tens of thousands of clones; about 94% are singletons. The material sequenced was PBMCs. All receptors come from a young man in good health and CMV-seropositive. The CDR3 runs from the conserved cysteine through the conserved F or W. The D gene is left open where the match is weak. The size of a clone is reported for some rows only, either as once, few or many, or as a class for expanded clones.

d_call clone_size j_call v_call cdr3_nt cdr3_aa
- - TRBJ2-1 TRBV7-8 TGTGCCAGCAGCTTCCAGGGCAGATTGCATGAGCAGTTCTTC CASSFQGRLHEQFF
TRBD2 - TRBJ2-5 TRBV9 TGTGCCAGCAGCGTAGGGTCTAGCGGGGGAGGGGAGACCCAGTACTTC CASSVGSSGGGETQYF
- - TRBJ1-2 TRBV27 TGTGCCAGCAGAGGCGAGGGCAGGGGAAAAGGCTACACCTTC CASRGEGRGKGYTF
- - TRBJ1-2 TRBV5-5 TGTGCCAGCAGCGTTATCCCAGGGTGGGTCTATGGCTACACCTTC CASSVIPGWVYGYTF
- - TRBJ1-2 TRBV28 TGTGCCAGCAGGGGGATCGGGGGGGACTATGGCTACACCTTC CASRGIGGDYGYTF
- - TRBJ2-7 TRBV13 TGTGCCAGCAGCTTAGCTTCAACAGACTACGAGCAGTACTTC CASSLASTDYEQYF
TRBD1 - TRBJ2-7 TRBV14 TGTGCCAGCAGCCAGGGACAGTCCTACGAGCAGTACTTC CASSQGQSYEQYF
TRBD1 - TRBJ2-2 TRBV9 TGTGCCAGCAGCGTAGTAGGCAGGGGGCACGGGGAGCTGTTTTTT CASSVVGRGHGELFF
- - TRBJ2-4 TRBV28 TGTGCCAGCAGTCAGGACAGAAGTATAAACATTCAGTACTTC CASSQDRSINIQYF
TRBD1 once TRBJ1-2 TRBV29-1 TGCAGCGTTGAGGAACTCGACAGGGACTCACTTTATGGCTACACCTTC CSVEELDRDSLYGYTF
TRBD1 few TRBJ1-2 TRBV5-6 TGTGCCAGCAGCCCGACAGGGAACTATGGCTACACCTTC CASSPTGNYGYTF
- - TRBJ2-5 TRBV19 TGTGCCAGTAGTATATCCGGGTACGAGACCCAGTACTTC CASSISGYETQYF
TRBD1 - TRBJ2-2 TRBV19 TGTGCCAGTAGTATTCAGATCGGGACAGGCGGGGAGCTGTTTTTT CASSIQIGTGGELFF
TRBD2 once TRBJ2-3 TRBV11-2 TGTGCCAGCAGCTCCACAGGACTAGCGGGGCCCTGGGGCACAGATACGCAGTATTTT CASSSTGLAGPWGTDTQYF
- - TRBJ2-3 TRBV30 TGTGCCTGTTTAGCGGCTAGCACAGATACGCAGTATTTT CACLAASTDTQYF
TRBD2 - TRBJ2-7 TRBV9 TGTGCCAGCAGCGCGCAGCCCGGGACTAGCGGGTGCTATTGCTACGAGCAGTACTTC CASSAQPGTSGCYCYEQYF
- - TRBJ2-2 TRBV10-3 TGTGCCATCGGTGGGGATATAAGATCCGGAGGCGGGGAGCTGTTTTTT CAIGGDIRSGGGELFF
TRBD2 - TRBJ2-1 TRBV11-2 TGTGCCAGCAGCTTCGGGTGGGGGGGTCAGGATGAGCAGTTCTTC CASSFGWGGQDEQFF
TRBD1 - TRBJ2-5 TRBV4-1 TGCGCCAGCAGCCAATCCGGGACAGGGGACGAGACCCAGTACTTC CASSQSGTGDETQYF
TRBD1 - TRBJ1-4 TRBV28 TGTGCCAGCAGTTTGTCCCTGGGACAGGGGCCAACTAATGAAAAACTGTTTTTT CASSLSLGQGPTNEKLFF
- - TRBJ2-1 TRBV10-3 TGTGCCATCAGTGCTTCCTACGGTGAGCAGTTCTTC CAISASYGEQFF
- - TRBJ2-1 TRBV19 TGTGCCAGTAGTATAGACCCTCACAATGAGCAGTTCTTC CASSIDPHNEQFF
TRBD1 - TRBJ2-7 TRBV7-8 TGTGCCAGCAGCTTAGGAGGGGGCTTCAGAAAATACGAGCAGTACTTC CASSLGGGFRKYEQYF
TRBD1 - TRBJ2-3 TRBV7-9 TGTGCCAGCAGCTTAGACAGGGGTTGGGGAGATACGCAGTATTTT CASSLDRGWGDTQYF
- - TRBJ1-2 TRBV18 TGTGCCAGCTCACCACGTATCGTCGATGCGGGCTATGGCTACACCTTC CASSPRIVDAGYGYTF
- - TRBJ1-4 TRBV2 TGTGCCAGCTTAAGGACACGAACCGCAACTAATGAAAAACTGTTTTTT CASLRTRTATNEKLFF
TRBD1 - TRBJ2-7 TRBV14 TGTGCCAGCAGCCAACGGGGCAGGGGGAACGAGCAGTACTTC CASSQRGRGNEQYF
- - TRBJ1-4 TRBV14 TGTGCCAGCAGGGTAGGGGCGGATGAAAAACTGTTTTTT CASRVGADEKLFF
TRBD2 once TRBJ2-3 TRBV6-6 TGTGCCAGCAGTTTACTAGCGGGGGGATCAGATACGCAGTATTTT CASSLLAGGSDTQYF
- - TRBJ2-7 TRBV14 TGTGCCAGCAGCCAAGAACAGGTTACCACCTACGAGCAGTACTTC CASSQEQVTTYEQYF
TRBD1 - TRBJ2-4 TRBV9 TGTGCCAGCAGCGTATCAGGGGGCAAAAACATTCAGTACTTC CASSVSGGKNIQYF
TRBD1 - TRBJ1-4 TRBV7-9 TGTGCCAGCAGCTTAGCTGCAGGGGGGAACGAAAAACTGTTTTTT CASSLAAGGNEKLFF
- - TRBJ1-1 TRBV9 TGTGCCAGCAGCGCCCCAGAGGGCGCTGAAGCTTTCTTT CASSAPEGAEAFF
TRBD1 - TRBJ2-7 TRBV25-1 TGTGCCACAGGACAGGGGATGACCTACGAGCAGTACTTC CATGQGMTYEQYF
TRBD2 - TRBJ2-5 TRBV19 TGTGCCAGTACCCCAAGCGGGGACCTTATCAAGACCCAGTACTTC CASTPSGDLIKTQYF
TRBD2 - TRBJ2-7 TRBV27 TGTGCCAGCACTCAACTAGCGGGAGGGCTCAGGGAGCAGTACTTC CASTQLAGGLREQYF
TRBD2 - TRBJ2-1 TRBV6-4 TGTGCCAGCAGCCCCGGGACTAGCGGGAGCGATGAGCAGTTCTTC CASSPGTSGSDEQFF